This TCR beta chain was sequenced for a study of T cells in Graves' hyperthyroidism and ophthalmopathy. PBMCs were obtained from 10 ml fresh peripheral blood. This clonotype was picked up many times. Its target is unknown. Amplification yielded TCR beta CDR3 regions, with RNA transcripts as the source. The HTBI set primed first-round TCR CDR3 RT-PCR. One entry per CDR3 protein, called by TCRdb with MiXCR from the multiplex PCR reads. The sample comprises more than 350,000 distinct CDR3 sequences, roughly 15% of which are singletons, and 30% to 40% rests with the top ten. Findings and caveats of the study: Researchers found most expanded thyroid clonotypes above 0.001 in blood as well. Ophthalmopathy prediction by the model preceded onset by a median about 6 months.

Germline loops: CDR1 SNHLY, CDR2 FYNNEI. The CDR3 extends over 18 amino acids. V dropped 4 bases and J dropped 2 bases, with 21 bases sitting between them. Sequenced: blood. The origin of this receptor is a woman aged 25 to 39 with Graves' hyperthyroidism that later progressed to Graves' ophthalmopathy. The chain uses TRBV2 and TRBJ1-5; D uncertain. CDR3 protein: CASSVATGFVRGNQPQHF. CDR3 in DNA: TGTGCCAGCAGTGTTGCGACGGGCTTCGTCCGGGGCAATCAGCCCCAGCATTTT.